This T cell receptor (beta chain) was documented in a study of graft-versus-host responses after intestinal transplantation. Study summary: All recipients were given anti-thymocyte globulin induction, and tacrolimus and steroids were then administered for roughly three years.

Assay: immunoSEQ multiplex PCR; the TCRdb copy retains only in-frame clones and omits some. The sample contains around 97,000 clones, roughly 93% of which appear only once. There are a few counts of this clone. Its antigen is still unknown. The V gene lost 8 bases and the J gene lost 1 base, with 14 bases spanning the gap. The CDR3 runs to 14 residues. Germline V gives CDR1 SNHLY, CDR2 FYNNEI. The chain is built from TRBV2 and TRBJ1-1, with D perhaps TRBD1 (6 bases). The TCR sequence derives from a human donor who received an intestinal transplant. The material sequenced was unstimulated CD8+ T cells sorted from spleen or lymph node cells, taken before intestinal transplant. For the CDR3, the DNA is TGTGCCAGCTGGGACACGGCCGAGAACACTGAAGCTTTCTTT. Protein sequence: CASWDTAENTEAFF.